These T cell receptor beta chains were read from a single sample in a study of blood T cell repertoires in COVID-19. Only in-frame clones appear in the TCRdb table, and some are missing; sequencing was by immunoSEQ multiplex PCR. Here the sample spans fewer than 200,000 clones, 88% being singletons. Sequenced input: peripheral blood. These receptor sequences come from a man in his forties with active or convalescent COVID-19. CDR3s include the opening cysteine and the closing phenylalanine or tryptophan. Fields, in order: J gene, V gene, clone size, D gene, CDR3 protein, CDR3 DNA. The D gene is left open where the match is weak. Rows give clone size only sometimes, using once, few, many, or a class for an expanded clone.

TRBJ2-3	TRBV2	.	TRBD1	CASSGPDRVGDTQYF	TGTGCCAGCAGCGGCCCGGACAGGGTAGGAGATACGCAGTATTTT
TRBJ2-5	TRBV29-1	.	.	CSLEDSPGETQYF	TGCAGCCTTGAAGACAGTCCGGGAGAGACCCAGTACTTC
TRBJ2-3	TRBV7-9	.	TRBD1	CASSINSGTGSPDTQYF	TGTGCCAGCAGCATTAACTCCGGGACAGGGTCTCCAGATACGCAGTATTTT
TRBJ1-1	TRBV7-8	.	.	CASSLAHRSPMNTEAFF	TGTGCCAGCAGCTTAGCCCACCGGAGCCCTATGAACACTGAAGCTTTCTTT
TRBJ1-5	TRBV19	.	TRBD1	CASSQQGAWRQPQHF	TGTGCCAGTAGCCAACAGGGGGCGTGGAGGCAGCCCCAGCATTTT
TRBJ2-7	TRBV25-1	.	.	CASSDLMRDSYEQYF	TGTGCCAGCAGTGATTTAATGAGGGACTCCTACGAGCAGTACTTC
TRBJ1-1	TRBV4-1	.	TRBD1	CASSQEPRGRSPFIMNTEAFF	TGCGCCAGCAGCCAGGAACCCAGGGGGAGATCCCCTTTCATTATGAACACTGAAGCTTTCTTT
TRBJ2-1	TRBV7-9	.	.	CASISQDSSYNEQFF	TGTGCCAGCATTTCGCAGGACAGCTCCTACAATGAGCAGTTCTTC
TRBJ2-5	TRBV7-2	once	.	CASSRGRAETQYF	TGTGCCAGCAGCCGCGGGCGCGCGGAGACCCAGTACTTC
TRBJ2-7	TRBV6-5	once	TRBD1	CASSFLDRARYEQYF	TGTGCCAGCAGTTTCCTAGACAGGGCAAGGTACGAGCAGTACTTC
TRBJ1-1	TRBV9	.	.	CASSVGQVGEAFF	TGTGCCAGCAGCGTAGGACAGGTAGGTGAAGCTTTCTTT
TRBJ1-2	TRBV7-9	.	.	CASSLPGYGYTF	TGTGCCAGCAGCTTACCCGGGTATGGCTACACCTTC
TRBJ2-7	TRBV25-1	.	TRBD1	CASREGGTGIYEQYF	TGTGCCAGCAGGGAGGGAGGGACAGGGATCTACGAGCAGTACTTC
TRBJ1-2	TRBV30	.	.	CAWSVGVGGYTF	TGTGCCTGGAGTGTCGGGGTCGGGGGCTACACCTTC
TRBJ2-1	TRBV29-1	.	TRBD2	CSVESASGNNNEQFF	TGCAGCGTTGAATCCGCTAGCGGGAATAACAATGAGCAGTTCTTC
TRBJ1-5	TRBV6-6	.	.	CASSYGGPSGGLPQHF	TGTGCCAGCAGTTATGGTGGGCCCTCGGGCGGGTTGCCCCAGCATTTT
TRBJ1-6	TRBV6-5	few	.	CASSYGREGSPLHF	TGTGCCAGCAGTTACGGCAGGGAAGGCTCACCCCTCCACTTT
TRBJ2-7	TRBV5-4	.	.	CASSLGGQEQYF	TGTGCCAGCAGCTTGGGGGGGCAAGAGCAGTACTTC
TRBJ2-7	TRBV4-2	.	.	CASSQVGWGRDEQYF	TGTGCCAGCAGCCAAGTCGGGTGGGGGCGGGACGAGCAGTACTTC
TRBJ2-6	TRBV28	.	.	CASSSTGSGANVLTF	TGTGCCAGCAGTTCCACAGGGTCTGGGGCCAACGTCCTGACTTTC
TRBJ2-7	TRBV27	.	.	CASSSLSYEQYF	TGTGCCAGCAGTTCACTGTCCTACGAGCAGTACTTC
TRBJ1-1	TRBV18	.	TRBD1	CASSQTGQANTEAFF	TGTGCCAGCTCACAGACGGGACAGGCAAACACTGAAGCTTTCTTT
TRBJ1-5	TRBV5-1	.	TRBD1	CASSPGTALGHQPQHF	TGCGCCAGCAGCCCTGGGACAGCACTTGGGCATCAGCCCCAGCATTTT
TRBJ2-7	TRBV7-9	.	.	CASRAPGRTGIIEQYF	TGTGCCAGCAGAGCCCCTGGGCGCACAGGGATAATCGAGCAGTACTTC